A single sample is the source of the 17 T cell receptor beta chains below, sequenced in a study of blood T cell repertoires in COVID-19. Produced via immunoSEQ multiplex PCR; TCRdb's table is partial and in-frame only. The table lists around 250,000 clones, over 75% of them singletons, with around 2% in the top ten. Material: peripheral blood. The receptors derive from a man aged 25-40 years who had recovered from COVID-19.

This clone was seen a single time. J is TRBJ2-3 and V is TRBV4-1; 9 bases map to TRBD2. The germline CDR1 and CDR2 sequences are MGHRA and YSYEKL. The length of the CDR3 is 17 residues. Trimming at V came to 1 base and at J to 1 base, leaving 6 bases not matched to a gene. The DNA for the CDR3 is TGCGCCAGCAGCCAAGTCGGGCTAGCGGGGCGCACAGATACGCAGTATTTT. Translating gives CASSQVGLAGRTDTQYF.

The chain combines TRBV18 with TRBJ1-1; D is possibly TRBD1 (5 bases). Germline assignment: CDR1 KGHSH and CDR2 LQKENI. V was cut by 6 bases and J by 0 bases, with 14 bases left in between. This CDR3 comprises 15 residues. The CDR3 sequence: CASSRDFLMNTEAFF. The CDR3 DNA is TGTGCCAGCTCTCGGGACTTCTTGATGAACACTGAAGCTTTCTTT. Filled out from reference TRBV18 and TRBJ1-1, the complete variable domain reads NAGVMQNPRHLVRRRGQEARLRCSPMKGHSHVYWYRQLPEEGLKFMVYLQKENIIDESGMPKERFSAEFPKEGPSILRIQQVVRGDSAAYFCASSRDFLMNTEAFFGQGTRLTVV.

The chain combines TRBV10-3 with TRBJ2-2; 9 bases are shared with TRBD1. The ends lost 0 bases at V and 3 bases at J; junction bases unmatched: 5. Germline CDR1 and CDR2: ENHRY and SYGVKD. The length of the CDR3 is 17 residues. The CDR3 DNA reads TGTGCCATCAGTGAGTCGGACAGGGGATACCACACCGGGGAGCTGTTTTTT. Protein: CAISESDRGYHTGELFF.

J is TRBJ2-3 and V is TRBV4-2; no definite D call. Germline V gene lookup returns CDR1 LGHNA and CDR2 YNFKEQ. The ends were cut back, 4 bases at V and 6 bases at J, with 17 bases in the middle. The CDR3 consists of 15 residues. The CDR3 is CASSRNPELGDTQYF. The CDR3 nucleotides are TGTGCCAGCAGCCGAAACCCCGAACTTGGTGATACGCAGTATTTT.

This chain joins TRBV19 and TRBJ1-1; weak D call: TRBD1 (6 bases). The V gene's germline CDR1 is LNHDA and CDR2 SQIVND (reference sequence). V was shortened by 0 bases and J by 4 bases, with 15 bases between the two germline ends. This CDR3 comprises 16 residues. This CDR3 reads CASSIDLGGLGTEAFF. DNA of the CDR3: TGTGCCAGTAGTATAGATCTGGGGGGGCTCGGCACTGAAGCTTTCTTT.

The chain links TRBV5-6 to TRBJ2-7, with TRBD1 matching over 11 bases. The germline V gene encodes CDR1 SGHDT and CDR2 YYEEEE. The V segment lost 6 bases and the J segment 2 bases; nucleotides outside the gene matches: 4. There are 14 residues in the CDR3. The CDR3 reads CASTTGQGAYEQYF. The DNA of the CDR3 is TGTGCCAGCACCACGGGACAGGGGGCCTACGAGCAGTACTTC.

The V and J genes are TRBV4-1 and TRBJ1-2, with D possibly matching TRBD1 (5 bases). Trimming took 4 bases from V and 5 from J, leaving 14 bases between them. CDR3 length: 14 residues. The germline CDR1 and CDR2 sequences are MGHRA and YSYEKL. The CDR3 loop is CASSPELAGYGYTF. The CDR3 DNA sequence: TGCGCCAGCAGCCCAGAGTTGGCAGGGTATGGCTACACCTTC.

As for this clone: The junction and the germline gene differ at one end; a read error may be behind it. This chain joins TRBV23-1 and TRBJ1-2; TRBD1 matches at 7 bases. TRBV23-1 belongs to the ORF category, with a function that is uncertain. The length of the CDR3 is 8 residues. CDR3 in DNA: TGCGCCAGCAGAAGGACAGGTTTC. Residues: CASRRTGF.

The chain uses TRBV6-5 and TRBJ2-2; 8 positions match TRBD1. CDR1 is MNHEY and CDR2 is SVGAGI in the germline V gene. The CDR3 sequence is 15 residues long. V was clipped by 4 bases and J by 6 bases; unmatched bases: 7. The CDR3 is CASSSLDREAGELFF. The CDR3 region has the DNA TGTGCCAGCAGTTCCCTGGACAGGGAGGCCGGGGAGCTGTTTTTT.

V and J are TRBV7-9 and TRBJ2-1; no clear D. V was cut by 3 bases and J by 3 bases, with 15 bases left in between. CDR3 length: 16 residues. Per germline, CDR1 SEHNR and CDR2 FQNEAQ (reference sequence). The CDR3 spells CASSFTRRWSYNEQFF. In nucleotides, the CDR3 is TGTGCCAGCAGCTTCACCCGAAGGTGGAGCTACAATGAGCAGTTCTTC.

The chain couples TRBV14 to TRBJ2-7; D is unresolved. The length of the CDR3 is 14 residues. CDR1 SGHDN and CDR2 FVKESK come from the germline V gene. Trimming took 5 bases from V and 3 from J, leaving 14 bases between them. The CDR3 spells CASSGIWNYYEQYF. The CDR3 DNA follows: TGTGCCAGCAGCGGCATCTGGAACTACTACGAGCAGTACTTC.

The chain joins TRBV3-1 (or the pseudogene TRBV3-2) to TRBJ2-1; 9 nucleotides agree with TRBD2. Germline V gene data show CDR1 as LGHDT and CDR2 as YNNKEL (reference sequence). The V and J ends lost 4 bases and 7 bases, in that order; junction bases with no gene match: 5. CDR3 length: 14 residues. The CDR3 region is CASSLAGAGNEQFF. The CDR3 DNA is TGTGCCAGCAGCCTAGCGGGGGCGGGTAATGAGCAGTTCTTC.

This clone was seen only a few times. The rearrangement links TRBV7-9 to TRBJ1-1; no reliable D call. From germline, CDR1 is SEHNR and CDR2 FQNEAQ (reference sequence). V lost 5 bases, J lost 11 bases, and 15 bases lay in between. This CDR3 comprises 12 residues. DNA of the CDR3: TGTGCCAGCAGCCCACCGGGAGCCAGGGCTTTCTTT. Translation: CASSPPGARAFF.

The chain couples TRBV5-1 to TRBJ1-1; TRBD1 might be the D (6 bases). CDR3 size: 14 residues. Germline V gives CDR1 SGHRS, CDR2 YFSETQ. With 6 bases removed from V and 0 bases from J, the gap between germline ends came to 12 bases. Here the CDR3 reads CASTRGGVNTEAFF. The CDR3 DNA reads as TGCGCCAGCACCCGGGGGGGCGTGAACACTGAAGCTTTCTTT.

This chain uses TRBV6-5 with TRBJ2-4; 12 nucleotides match TRBD2. The V segment lost 6 bases and the J segment 8 bases; nucleotides outside the gene matches: 5. CDR1 and CDR2 (germline): MNHEY, SVGAGI. The CDR3 length is 14 residues. The CDR3 sequence: CASSTSGGRDIQYF. As DNA, the CDR3 is TGTGCCAGCAGCACTAGCGGGGGGAGGGACATTCAGTACTTC.

J is TRBJ1-4 and V is TRBV6-6; 10 nucleotides line up with TRBD1. Losses at the gene ends were 5 bases for V and 4 bases for J; bases not matched to a gene: 1. This CDR3 has 14 residues. Per germline, CDR1 MNHNY and CDR2 SVGAGI (reference sequence). CDR3 in amino acids: CASSRDRGNEKLFF. The CDR3, as DNA: TGTGCCAGCAGTCGGGACAGGGGTAATGAAAAACTGTTTTTT.

V usage is TRBV5-5 and J usage is TRBJ1-1; D call uncertain. The CDR3 covers 14 residues. Trimming removed 1 base from V and 3 bases from J, with 10 bases in between. Germline loops: CDR1 SGHKS, CDR2 YYEKEE (reference sequence). The CDR3 sequence: CASSLRGWDTEAFF. As DNA, the CDR3 is TGTGCCAGCAGCTTGCGGGGTTGGGACACTGAAGCTTTCTTT.